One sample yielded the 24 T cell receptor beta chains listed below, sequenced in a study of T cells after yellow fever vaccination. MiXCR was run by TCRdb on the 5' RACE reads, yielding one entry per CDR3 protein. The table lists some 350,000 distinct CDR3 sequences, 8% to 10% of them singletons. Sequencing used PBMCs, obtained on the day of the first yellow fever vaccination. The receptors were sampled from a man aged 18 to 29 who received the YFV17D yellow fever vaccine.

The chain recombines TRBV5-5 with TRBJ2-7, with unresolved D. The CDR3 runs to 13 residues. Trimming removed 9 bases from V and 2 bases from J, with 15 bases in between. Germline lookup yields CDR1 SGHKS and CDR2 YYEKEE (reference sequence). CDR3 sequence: CAIGRGITYEQYF. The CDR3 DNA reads TGTGCCATCGGACGTGGGATTACCTACGAGCAGTACTTC. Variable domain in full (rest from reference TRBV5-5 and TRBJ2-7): DAGVTQSPTHLIKTRGQQVTLRCSPISGHKSVSWYQQVLGQGPQFIFQYYEKEERGRGNFPDRFSARQFPNYSSELNVNALLLGDSALYLCAIGRGITYEQYFGPGTRLTVT.

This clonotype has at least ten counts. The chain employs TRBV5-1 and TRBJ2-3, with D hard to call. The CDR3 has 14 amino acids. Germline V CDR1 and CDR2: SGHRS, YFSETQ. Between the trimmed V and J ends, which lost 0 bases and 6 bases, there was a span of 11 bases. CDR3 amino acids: CASSLGPNLDTQYF. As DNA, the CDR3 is TGCGCCAGCAGCTTGGGGCCTAATCTTGATACGCAGTATTTT.

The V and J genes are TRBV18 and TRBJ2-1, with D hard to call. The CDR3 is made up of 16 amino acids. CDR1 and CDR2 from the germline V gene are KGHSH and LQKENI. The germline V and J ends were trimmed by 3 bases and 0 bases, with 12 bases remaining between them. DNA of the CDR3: TGTGCCAGCTCACCTGTCTCGAGAAGCTCCTACAATGAGCAGTTCTTC. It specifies CASSPVSRSSYNEQFF.

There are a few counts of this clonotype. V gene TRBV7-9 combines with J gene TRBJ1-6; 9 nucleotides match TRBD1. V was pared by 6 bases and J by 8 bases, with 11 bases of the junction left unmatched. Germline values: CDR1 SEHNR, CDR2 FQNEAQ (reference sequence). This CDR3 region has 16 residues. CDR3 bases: TGTGCCAGCAGTACATGGGGCACAGGGGGCTATTCACCCCTCCACTTT. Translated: CASSTWGTGGYSPLHF.

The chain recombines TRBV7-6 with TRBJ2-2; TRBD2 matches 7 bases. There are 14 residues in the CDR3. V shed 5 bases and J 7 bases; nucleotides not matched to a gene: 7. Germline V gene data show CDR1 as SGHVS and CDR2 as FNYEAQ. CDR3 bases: TGTGCCAGCAGCGCAGGCCGGGGGGACGGGGAGCTGTTTTTT. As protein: CASSAGRGDGELFF.

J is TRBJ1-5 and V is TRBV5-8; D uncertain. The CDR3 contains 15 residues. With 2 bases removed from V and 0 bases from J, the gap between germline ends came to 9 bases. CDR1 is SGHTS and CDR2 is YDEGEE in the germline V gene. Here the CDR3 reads CASSFEGFSNQPQHF. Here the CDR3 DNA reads TGTGCCAGCAGCTTTGAGGGATTTAGCAATCAGCCCCAGCATTTT. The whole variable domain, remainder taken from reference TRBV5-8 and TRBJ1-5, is EAGVTQSPTHLIKTRGQQATLRCSPISGHTSVYWYQQALGLGLQFLLWYDEGEERNRGNFPPRFSGRQFPNYSSELNVNALELEDSALYLCASSFEGFSNQPQHFGDGTRLSIL.

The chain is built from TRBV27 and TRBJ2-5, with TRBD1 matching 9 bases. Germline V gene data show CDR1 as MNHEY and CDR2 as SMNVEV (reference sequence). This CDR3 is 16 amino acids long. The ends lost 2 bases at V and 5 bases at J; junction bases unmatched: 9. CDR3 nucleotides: TGTGCCAGCAGTTTAATGGGACACAGGGGGCCGGAGACCCAGTACTTC. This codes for CASSLMGHRGPETQYF.

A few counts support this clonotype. The CDR3 reads CASSLGRADTQYF. The CDR3, as DNA: TGTGCCAGCAGCTTAGGGCGGGCCGATACGCAGTATTTT. The chain combines TRBV7-2 with TRBJ2-3, with a possible D match to TRBD2 (5 bases). The CDR3 is 13 amino acids. V was clipped by 1 base and J by 6 bases, with 8 bases between them. The germline V gene encodes CDR1 SGHTA and CDR2 FQGNSA.

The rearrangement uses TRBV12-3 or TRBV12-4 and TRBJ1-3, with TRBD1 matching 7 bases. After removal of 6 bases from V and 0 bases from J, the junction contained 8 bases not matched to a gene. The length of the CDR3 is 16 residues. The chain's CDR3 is CASSHRGPDSGNTIYF. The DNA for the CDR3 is TGTGCCAGCAGCCACAGGGGACCCGACTCTGGAAACACCATATATTTT.

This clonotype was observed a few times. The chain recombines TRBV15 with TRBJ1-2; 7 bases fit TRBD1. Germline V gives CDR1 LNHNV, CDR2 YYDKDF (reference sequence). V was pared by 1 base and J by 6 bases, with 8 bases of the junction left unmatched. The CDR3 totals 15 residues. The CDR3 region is CATSRGHRQGDGYTF. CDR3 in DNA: TGTGCCACCAGCAGAGGGCATCGACAGGGCGATGGCTACACCTTC.

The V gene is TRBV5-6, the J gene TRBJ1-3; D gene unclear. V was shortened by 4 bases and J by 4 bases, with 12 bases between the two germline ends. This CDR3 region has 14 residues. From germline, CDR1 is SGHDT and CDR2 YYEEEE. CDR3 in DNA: TGTGCCAGCAGCGGCCAGCTCGTAGGAAACACCATATATTTT. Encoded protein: CASSGQLVGNTIYF.

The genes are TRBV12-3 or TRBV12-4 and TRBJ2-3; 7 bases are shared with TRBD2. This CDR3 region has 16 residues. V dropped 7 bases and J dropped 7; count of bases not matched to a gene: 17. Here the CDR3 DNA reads TGTGCCAGCACCAACTCCTGGGGGACTACCGGGCATACGCAGTATTTT. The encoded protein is CASTNSWGTTGHTQYF.

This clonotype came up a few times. CDR3 region: CASSLSSGRDEQYF. Written as DNA, the CDR3 is TGTGCCAGCAGTTTAAGTTCGGGTCGGGACGAGCAGTACTTC. V is TRBV27 and J is TRBJ2-7; D is uncertain. The ends were cut back, 2 bases at V and 5 bases at J, with 13 bases in the middle. Germline-derived CDR1 and CDR2 are MNHEY and SMNVEV (reference sequence). The CDR3 has 14 residues.

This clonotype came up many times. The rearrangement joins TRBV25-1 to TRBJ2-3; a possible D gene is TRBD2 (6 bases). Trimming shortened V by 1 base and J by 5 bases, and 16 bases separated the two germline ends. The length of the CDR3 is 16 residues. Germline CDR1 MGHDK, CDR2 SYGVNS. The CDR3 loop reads CASSEWGGALGDTQYF. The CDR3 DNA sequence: TGTGCCAGCAGTGAATGGGGCGGGGCTTTGGGAGATACGCAGTATTTT.

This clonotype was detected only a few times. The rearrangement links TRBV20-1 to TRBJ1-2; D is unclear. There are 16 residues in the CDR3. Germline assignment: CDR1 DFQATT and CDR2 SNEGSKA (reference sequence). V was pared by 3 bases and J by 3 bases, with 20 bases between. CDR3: CSASSAGKAPDYGYTF. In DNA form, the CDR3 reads TGCAGTGCTAGTTCGGCAGGAAAGGCTCCTGACTATGGCTACACCTTC.

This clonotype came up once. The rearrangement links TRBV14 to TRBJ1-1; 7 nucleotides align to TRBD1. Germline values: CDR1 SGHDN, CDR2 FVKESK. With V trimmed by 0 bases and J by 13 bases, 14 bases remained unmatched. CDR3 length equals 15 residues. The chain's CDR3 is CASSQDPLTGFVGFF. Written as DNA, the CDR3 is TGTGCCAGCAGCCAAGACCCCCTGACAGGGTTTGTAGGTTTCTTT.

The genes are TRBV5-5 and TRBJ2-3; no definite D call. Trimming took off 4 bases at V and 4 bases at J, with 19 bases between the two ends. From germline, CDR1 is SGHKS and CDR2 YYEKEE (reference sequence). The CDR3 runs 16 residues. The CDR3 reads CASSLRPRSAADTQYF. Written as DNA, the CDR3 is TGTGCCAGCAGCCTCCGTCCTCGCTCGGCTGCAGATACGCAGTATTTT.

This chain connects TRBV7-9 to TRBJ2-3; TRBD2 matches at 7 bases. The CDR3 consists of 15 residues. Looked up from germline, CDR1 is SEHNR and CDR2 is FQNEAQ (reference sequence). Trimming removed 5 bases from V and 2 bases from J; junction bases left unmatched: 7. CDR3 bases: TGTGCCAGCAGCGCCACGGGGGGTCCCACAGATACGCAGTATTTT. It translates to CASSATGGPTDTQYF. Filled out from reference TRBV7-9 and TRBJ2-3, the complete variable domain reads DTGVSQNPRHKITKRGQNVTFRCDPISEHNRLYWYRQTLGQGPEFLTYFQNEAQLEKSRLLSDRFSAERPKGSFSTLEIQRTEQGDSAMYLCASSATGGPTDTQYFGPGTRLTVL.

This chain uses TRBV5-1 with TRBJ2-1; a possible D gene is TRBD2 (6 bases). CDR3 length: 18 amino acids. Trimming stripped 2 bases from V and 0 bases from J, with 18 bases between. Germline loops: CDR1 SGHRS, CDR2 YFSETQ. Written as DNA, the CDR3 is TGCGCCAGCAGCTTCCTCGGGACCCTTAGCGGCTCCTACAATGAGCAGTTCTTC. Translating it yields CASSFLGTLSGSYNEQFF. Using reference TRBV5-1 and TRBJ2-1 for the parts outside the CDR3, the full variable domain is KAGVTQTPRYLIKTRGQQVTLSCSPISGHRSVSWYQQTPGQGLQFLFEYFSETQRNKGNFPGRFSGRQFSNSRSEMNVSTLELGDSALYLCASSFLGTLSGSYNEQFFGPGTRLTVL.

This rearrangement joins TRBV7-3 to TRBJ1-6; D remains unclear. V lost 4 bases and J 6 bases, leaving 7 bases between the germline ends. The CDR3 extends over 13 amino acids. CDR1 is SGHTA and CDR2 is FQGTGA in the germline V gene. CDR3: CASSSSLNSPLHF. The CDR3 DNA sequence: TGTGCCAGCAGCTCCTCCCTTAATTCACCCCTCCACTTT.

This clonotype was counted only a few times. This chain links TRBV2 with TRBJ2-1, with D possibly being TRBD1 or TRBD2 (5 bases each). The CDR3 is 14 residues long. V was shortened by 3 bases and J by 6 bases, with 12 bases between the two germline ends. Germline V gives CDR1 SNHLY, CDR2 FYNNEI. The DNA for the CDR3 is TGTGCCAGCAGTGATGGGACGGTGGGCAATGAGCAGTTCTTC. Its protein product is CASSDGTVGNEQFF.

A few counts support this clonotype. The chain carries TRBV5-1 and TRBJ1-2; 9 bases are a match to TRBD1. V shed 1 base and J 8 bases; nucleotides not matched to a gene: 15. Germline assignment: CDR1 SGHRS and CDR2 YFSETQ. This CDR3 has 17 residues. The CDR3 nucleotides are TGCGCCAGCAGCTTGACCGGGACAGGGATGCAATCCGCGGGCTACACCTTC. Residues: CASSLTGTGMQSAGYTF. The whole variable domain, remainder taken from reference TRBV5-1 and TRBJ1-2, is KAGVTQTPRYLIKTRGQQVTLSCSPISGHRSVSWYQQTPGQGLQFLFEYFSETQRNKGNFPGRFSGRQFSNSRSEMNVSTLELGDSALYLCASSLTGTGMQSAGYTFGSGTRLTVV.

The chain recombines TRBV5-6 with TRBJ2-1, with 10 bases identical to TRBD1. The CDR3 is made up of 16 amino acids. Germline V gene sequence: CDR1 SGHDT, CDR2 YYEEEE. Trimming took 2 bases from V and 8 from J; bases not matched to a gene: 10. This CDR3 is CASSFKGTGALDEQFF. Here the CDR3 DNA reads TGTGCCAGCAGCTTTAAAGGGACAGGGGCTCTCGATGAGCAGTTCTTC.

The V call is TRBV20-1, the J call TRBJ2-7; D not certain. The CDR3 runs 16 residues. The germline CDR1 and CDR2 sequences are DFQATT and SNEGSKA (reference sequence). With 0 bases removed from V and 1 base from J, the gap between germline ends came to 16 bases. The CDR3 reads CSARDPAGTKSYEQYF. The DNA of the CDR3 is TGCAGTGCTAGAGATCCGGCAGGAACAAAATCCTACGAGCAGTACTTC.